The 2 T cell receptor beta chains in this list originate from one sample, sequenced in a study of PD-L1 blockade in urothelial cancer. The repertoire was sequenced with immunoSEQ multiplex PCR; TCRdb's copy has only in-frame clones and lacks some. The sample holds about 38,000 clones, around 88% seen once. Here the sequenced sample was PBMCs, taken around atezolizumab (anti-PD-L1) treatment. The source is a man in his sixties with urothelial cancer.

The chain employs TRBV4-3 and TRBJ2-3, with a tentative D call TRBD2 (7 bases). Germline V gene data show CDR1 as LGHNA and CDR2 as YSLEER. The CDR3 runs 20 residues. Trimming shortened V by 5 bases and J by 2 bases, and 29 bases separated the two germline ends. CDR3 residues: CASSERGGQWRAGTTDTQYF. The CDR3 DNA is TGCGCCAGCAGCGAGAGAGGGGGGCAGTGGCGAGCGGGAACCACAGATACGCAGTATTTT.

CDR3 coding DNA: TGCAGCGGGGGAGGGAAGGTGGGGGATACGCAGTATTTT. Its translation: CSGGGKVGDTQYF. The V and J genes are TRBV29-1 and TRBJ2-3; TRBD2 matches 7 bases. V gave up 7 bases and J gave up 6 bases; unmatched junction bases: 10. The CDR3 runs to 13 residues. Germline V gene data show CDR1 as SQVTM and CDR2 as ANQGSEA.